Many counts were recorded for the clone carrying this T cell receptor (beta chain). The data belong to a study of T cells after yellow fever vaccination. The TCR cDNA carried a universal primer site and UMIs from 5'RACE template switching. TCRdb reprocessed the 5' RACE reads with MiXCR, giving one entry per CDR3 protein. Here the sample spans under 300,000 distinct CDR3 sequences, about 7% being singletons. Germline V gene data show CDR1 as MNHNS and CDR2 as SASEGT. There are 13 residues in the CDR3. The V end lost 6 bases, the J end lost 3 bases, and 9 bases lay between the germline ends. The source was CD4+ T cells sorted from PBMCs, collected 15 days after the yellow fever booster vaccination. This sequence joins TRBV6-1 and TRBJ2-1; D is perhaps TRBD2 (5 bases). The clonotype was recovered from a young man who received the YFV17D yellow fever vaccine. The CDR3 nucleotides read TGTGCCAGCAGCTCCGGACTCTACAATGAGCAGTTCTTC. Its protein product is CASSSGLYNEQFF.